These 8 T cell receptor beta chains were sequenced from one sample in a study of identical twins. TCRdb passed the 5' RACE reads through MiXCR, listing each CDR3 protein once. The data hold over 200,000 distinct CDR3 sequences, with about 10% observed a single time. Specimen: memory T cells sorted from blood. The source is a man aged 50-59 years in good health.

This clonotype was recorded at least ten times. The J gene is TRBJ2-3, the V gene TRBV20-1; TRBD1 aligns across 7 bases. From germline, CDR1 is DFQATT and CDR2 SNEGSKA (reference sequence). The CDR3 runs 15 residues. Unmatched junction bases numbered 7, after V lost 3 bases and J lost 1 base. The CDR3 sequence: CSASRQGARTDTQYF. As DNA, the CDR3 is TGCAGTGCTAGCCGACAGGGTGCCCGCACAGATACGCAGTATTTT.

As concerns this clonotype: Possible read error: a much larger clone is one base away. CDR3: CASSHQGTPGIQYF. DNA of the CDR3: TGTGCCAGCAGCCACCAAGGGACACCAGGGATTCAGTACTTC. This rearrangement joins TRBV5-6 to TRBJ2-4; tentative D call: TRBD1 (6 bases). Per the germline V gene, CDR1 is SGHDT and CDR2 is YYEEEE. The CDR3 has 14 amino acids. V lost 4 bases and J lost 10, with 18 bases in between.

This chain uses TRBV20-1 with TRBJ2-5, with a possible D match to TRBD2 (6 bases). Deletions cut 3 bases from V and 2 bases from J, with 13 bases between. CDR1 and CDR2 (germline): DFQATT, SNEGSKA (reference sequence). This CDR3 spans 14 amino acids. CDR3 sequence: CSASAPGTQETQYF. CDR3 DNA sequence: TGCAGTGCTAGCGCCCCCGGGACTCAAGAGACCCAGTACTTC.

V usage is TRBV5-1 and J usage is TRBJ2-3; 10 positions agree with TRBD1. Germline values: CDR1 SGHRS, CDR2 YFSETQ. J was trimmed by 5 bases and V by 4 bases; bases with no gene match: 7. This CDR3 spans 15 amino acids. The CDR3, as DNA: TGCGCCAGCAGCCACCGGGACAGGGGCTTAGATACGCAGTATTTT. Its translation: CASSHRDRGLDTQYF.

This clonotype appeared many times. The chain joins TRBV7-9 to TRBJ2-7; D may be TRBD2 (5 bases). Trimming took 2 bases from V and 6 from J, leaving 17 bases between them. Germline CDR1 SEHNR, CDR2 FQNEAQ (reference sequence). This CDR3 spans 15 amino acids. The CDR3 DNA is TGTGCCAGCAGCTTATCAGGCTTGGGAGCCGGCGAGCAGTACTTC. Protein sequence: CASSLSGLGAGEQYF.

This clonotype was found a few times. V gene TRBV12-3 or TRBV12-4 combines with J gene TRBJ1-1, with D hard to call. V dropped 3 bases and J dropped 5 bases, with 7 bases sitting between them. The CDR3 loop spans 12 amino acids. CDR3 sequence: CASSFVGTEAFF. The CDR3 DNA reads TGTGCCAGCAGTTTTGTGGGGACTGAAGCTTTCTTT.

This clonotype came up a few times. The genes are TRBV18 and TRBJ1-1; D might be TRBD1 (6 bases). The CDR3 is 14 amino acids. V was shortened by 5 bases and J by 4 bases, with 14 bases between the two germline ends. Germline loops: CDR1 KGHSH, CDR2 LQKENI. The CDR3 nucleotides are TGTGCCAGCTCAGAACAACAGGGCGGCACTGAAGCTTTCTTT. Translating gives CASSEQQGGTEAFF.

The table lists this clonotype with many counts. The gene calls are TRBV11-2 and TRBJ1-3; weak D call: TRBD1 (5 bases). CDR1 is SGHAT and CDR2 is FQNNGV in the germline V gene. The CDR3 consists of 19 residues. V lost 5 bases to trimming and J lost 0 bases, with 23 bases between them. CDR3 DNA sequence: TGTGCCAGCAGCCGGATTCGACGTAGGGGCTCGAGCTCTGGAAACACCATATATTTT. Its protein product is CASSRIRRRGSSSGNTIYF.